This T cell receptor beta chain came from a study of fetal regulatory T cell absence and autoimmunity. The table came from immunoSEQ multiplex PCR; TCRdb's copy has only in-frame clones and leaves some out. In the table there are some 50,000 clones, about 79% of which are singletons. This CDR3 is 18 amino acids long. After removal of 0 bases from V and 3 bases from J, the junction contained 9 bases not matched to a gene. The germline V gene encodes CDR1 MGHRA and CDR2 YSYEKL. The table lists this clone with a few counts. V is TRBV4-1 and J is TRBJ2-7, with 12 bases fitting TRBD2. The sequencing input was cord blood. This sequence was found in a newborn boy with IPEX syndrome. The CDR3 DNA is TGCGCCAGCAGCCAAGAATCCCCACTAGCGGGGGGCCTCTACGAGCAGTACTTC. It encodes CASSQESPLAGGLYEQYF.